The 3 T cell receptor beta chains in this list originate from one sample, sequenced in a study of read filtering for tumor transcriptome and immune sequencing. From approximately 400 ng of RNA, a library with molecular barcoded alpha/delta and beta/gamma adaptors was made. TCRdb re-derived calls from the reads in MiXCR, one entry per CDR3 protein. The sample consists of over 90,000 distinct CDR3 sequences, roughly a fifth of them appearing once. Sequences were obtained from a population of CD138-negative cells sorted from bone marrow. Receptor source: a donor over 35 with multiple myeloma.

This clonotype was counted ten times or more. A much more abundant neighbour one base away suggests this may be a read error. The DNA is left out, because the CDR3 cannot be placed on it with certainty; the CDR3 is given as TCRdb lists it. The chain recombines TRBV28 with TRBJ1-1. The CDR3 has 16 amino acids, counting both end residues. CDR1 and CDR2 from the germline V gene are MDHEN and SYDVKM. CDR3 sequence: CASSLHFGLMNTEAFF.

The V call is TRBV4-2, the J call TRBJ2-2; TRBD2 matches 9 bases. CDR3 length: 16 residues. The junction had 2 bases not matched to a gene; V was cut back by 1 base and J by 2 bases. Germline V CDR1 and CDR2: LGHNA, YNFKEQ. The CDR3 DNA reads as TGTGCCAGCAGCCAAGCCGGGACTAGCAACACCGGGGAGCTGTTTTTT. This sequence encodes CASSQAGTSNTGELFF.

In its sample, this clonotype was seen many times. This rearrangement joins TRBV10-3 to TRBJ2-7; a weak D match, TRBD1 (6 bases). Per the germline V gene, CDR1 is ENHRY and CDR2 is SYGVKD. Trimming removed 0 bases at V and 1 base at J, with 13 bases between. There are 16 residues in the CDR3. The DNA for the CDR3 is TGTGCCATCAGTGAGTCCCGGGGCAGGGGATCCTACGAGCAGTACTTC. The encoded protein is CAISESRGRGSYEQYF.